Reported below is one T cell receptor (beta chain). This record belongs to a study of blood T cell repertoires in COVID-19. On the study more broadly: PBMCs, B-cell-depleted T cells, or T cells were the source of the cDNA or gDNA that made up the material.

Using immunoSEQ multiplex PCR, the repertoire was profiled, and TCRdb retains in-frame clones only, with some absent. Here the sample spans about 250,000 clones, over 75% being singletons. The sequence came from a woman over 75 with acute or convalescent COVID-19. Sequencing input: peripheral blood.

The CDR3 coding sequence is TGTGCCATCCGGGGACAGGGTAACTATGGCTACACCTTC. Translated: CAIRGQGNYGYTF. The chain employs TRBV10-3 and TRBJ1-2, with 9 bases lining up with TRBD1. Germline lookup yields CDR1 ENHRY and CDR2 SYGVKD. This CDR3 spans 13 amino acids. Germline trimming cut 8 bases from V and 1 base from J; bases unmatched to any gene: 2.